This T cell receptor beta chain is from a study of cytomegalovirus exposure and HLA in healthy donors. Details on this clone: Its target is unknown.

Study-wide results and caveats: Among TCR sequences, most were rare, though some public TCRs appeared in many donors. TCR beta V- and J-gene trimming was later associated with a missense DCLRE1C variant.

PCR involved 60 Vbeta and 13 Jbeta primers. Libraries were prepared by immunoSEQ multiplex PCR; TCRdb keeps only in-frame clonotypes and omits some of them. The table includes around 130,000 clones, around 74% detected once. The clonotype originates from a man in his forties or fifties in good health and CMV-seropositive. The sequenced material came from PBMCs.

The CDR3 DNA reads as TGCGCCAGCAGCTTGGCGGGGGGGCGAATCGGGGAGCTGTTTTTT. This translates into CASSLAGGRIGELFF. The V gene is TRBV5-1, the J gene TRBJ2-2; 8 bases are shared with TRBD2. This CDR3 region has 15 residues. Germline CDR1 and CDR2: SGHRS and YFSETQ. The ends lost 0 bases at V and 7 bases at J; junction bases unmatched: 5.